These 17 T cell receptor beta chains came from one sample sequenced in a study of CD8+CD57+ T cells in acquired aplastic anemia. The TCR beta profiling, which covered VDJ combination and CDR3 sequence, was carried out using genomic DNA as the template. MiXCR was run by TCRdb on the reads, yielding one entry per CDR3 protein. The table records roughly 500,000 distinct CDR3 sequences, 25% to 40% of them present only once. An expansion of CD8+CD57+ cells by flow cytometry had been shown in patients chosen for sequencing. The specimen was sorted CD4+, CD8+, or CD8+CD57+ T cells (not recorded which) from PBMCs. The receptors originated from a human donor with aplastic anemia.

This clonotype was seen a few times. The gene calls are TRBV9 and TRBJ1-1; D call uncertain. Trimming stripped 0 bases from V and 2 bases from J, with 8 bases between. Germline CDR1 is SGDLS and CDR2 is YYNGEE. The CDR3 covers 14 residues. CDR3 loop: CASSVESLNTEAFF. The DNA of the CDR3 is TGTGCCAGCAGCGTAGAGTCCTTAAACACTGAAGCTTTCTTT.

The rearrangement joins TRBV5-6 to TRBJ2-7; D not certain. V lost 5 bases, J lost 0 bases, and 12 bases lay in between. The length of the CDR3 is 14 residues. Germline V gene data show CDR1 as SGHDT and CDR2 as YYEEEE. CDR3 sequence: CASSHWVNSYEQYF. The CDR3 DNA follows: TGTGCCAGCAGTCATTGGGTGAACTCCTACGAGCAGTACTTC. Drawing the rest from reference TRBV5-6 and TRBJ2-7, the complete variable domain is DAGVTQSPTHLIKTRGQQVTLRCSPKSGHDTVSWYQQALGQGPQFIFQYYEEEERQRGNFPDRFSGHQFPNYSSELNVNALLLGDSALYLCASSHWVNSYEQYFGPGTRLTVT.

The chain has TRBV11-2 and TRBJ1-2; D may be TRBD1 (5 bases). This CDR3 comprises 17 residues. V shed 2 bases and J shed 1 base, with 17 bases lying between them. Germline values: CDR1 SGHAT, CDR2 FQNNGV. The CDR3 loop is CASSLNPPPGGNYGYTF. In nucleotides, the CDR3 is TGTGCCAGCAGCTTAAATCCCCCTCCCGGGGGTAACTATGGCTACACCTTC.

This clonotype occurred a few times. The genes are TRBV27 and TRBJ2-7, with 10 positions matching TRBD2. Germline V gene data show CDR1 as MNHEY and CDR2 as SMNVEV (reference sequence). J gave up 13 bases and V 7 bases, and 7 bases lay outside the gene matches. The CDR3 spans 11 residues. This chain's CDR3 is CASTSGTSVYF. The CDR3 bases are TGTGCCAGCACGTCCGGGACTAGCGTCTACTTC.

This clonotype was recorded many times. The chain couples TRBV5-1 to TRBJ1-5, with a weak D call TRBD1 (5 bases). The CDR3 totals 15 residues. V was cut by 0 bases and J by 3 bases, with 10 bases left in between. The V gene's germline CDR1 is SGHRS and CDR2 YFSETQ. The CDR3 here is CASSLGDSHNQPQHF. The CDR3 DNA follows: TGCGCCAGCAGCTTGGGTGACAGCCACAATCAGCCCCAGCATTTT.

This clonotype was seen many times. Here the CDR3 reads CASSGTTGANTEAFF. The CDR3 DNA is TGCGCCAGCAGCGGGACGACAGGAGCGAACACTGAAGCTTTCTTT. This chain uses TRBV5-1 with TRBJ1-1; possibly TRBD1 for D (6 bases). Per germline, CDR1 SGHRS and CDR2 YFSETQ. V was trimmed by 4 bases and J by 1 base, leaving 14 bases between them. This CDR3 has 15 amino acids.

The chain joins TRBV6-5 to TRBJ2-7; D is unclear. Germline V lookup: CDR1 MNHEY, CDR2 SVGAGI. Between the trimmed V and J ends, which lost 2 bases and 12 bases, there was a span of 17 bases. This CDR3 region has 13 residues. The CDR3 loop reads CASSYGRDLWRYF. As DNA, the CDR3 is TGTGCCAGCAGTTACGGTAGGGATTTATGGCGGTACTTC.

In this sample, this clonotype turned up a few times. The genes are TRBV4-1 and TRBJ2-7; 7 bases match TRBD1. Germline CDR1 reads MGHRA; CDR2 reads YSYEKL. Unmatched junction bases numbered 11, after V lost 4 bases and J lost 5 bases. The CDR3 loop spans 15 amino acids. The CDR3, as DNA: TGCGCCAGCAGCCCGAGACAGGGCTTTGTGAACGAGCAGTACTTC. It specifies CASSPRQGFVNEQYF.

This clonotype appeared many times. V and J are TRBV9 and TRBJ2-3, with unresolved D. The germline CDR1 and CDR2 sequences are SGDLS and YYNGEE. V lost 0 bases to trimming and J lost 1 base, with 3 bases between them. This CDR3 has 13 amino acids. The CDR3 loop reads CASSVAGTDTQYF. For the CDR3, the DNA is TGTGCCAGCAGCGTAGCGGGCACAGATACGCAGTATTTT.

This clonotype came up many times. This chain links TRBV19 with TRBJ2-2; D not resolved. V lost 4 bases, J lost 6 bases, and 6 bases lay in between. The CDR3 loop spans 12 amino acids. The V gene's germline CDR1 is LNHDA and CDR2 SQIVND (reference sequence). In DNA form, the CDR3 reads TGTGCCAGTAGTACCCTCTCCGGGGAGCTGTTTTTT. The encoded protein is CASSTLSGELFF.

This clonotype has ten or more counts. The chain joins TRBV2 to TRBJ2-7, with 10 bases aligning to TRBD1. Germline CDR1 SNHLY, CDR2 FYNNEI. This CDR3 has 12 residues. The V segment lost 8 bases and the J segment 3 bases; nucleotides outside the gene matches: 1. The CDR3 reads CASRDRGYEQYF. DNA for the CDR3: TGTGCCAGCCGGGACAGGGGCTACGAGCAGTACTTC.

This clonotype appeared a few times. The chain employs TRBV19 and TRBJ1-1, with 7 bases that match TRBD1. The CDR3 loop spans 14 amino acids. Trimming at V came to 4 bases and at J to 7 bases, leaving 9 bases not matched to a gene. The V gene's germline CDR1 is LNHDA and CDR2 SQIVND (reference sequence). The CDR3 nucleotides are TGTGCCAGTAGTAGCAGGGGGGGAGGCGGTGAAGCTTTCTTT. Protein: CASSSRGGGGEAFF.

This clonotype was observed at least ten times. A read error may produce the germline difference seen at one junction end. V and J are TRBV2 and TRBJ2-7; possible D gene TRBD2, 5 bases. The V gene's germline CDR1 is SNHLY and CDR2 FYNNEI. The CDR3 spans 12 residues. The CDR3: CVSRKEVGEQYF. The CDR3 nucleotides read TGTGTCAGCAGAAAGGAGGTTGGCGAGCAGTACTTC.

The chain has TRBV7-3 and TRBJ2-1, with 9 bases identical to TRBD2. The CDR3 is 17 amino acids. Germline V gives CDR1 SGHTA, CDR2 FQGTGA. V dropped 2 bases and J dropped 6; count of bases not matched to a gene: 11. The CDR3 region is CASSLELRAGGLNEQFF. In DNA form, the CDR3 reads TGTGCCAGCAGCTTAGAGTTGCGGGCGGGGGGGCTCAATGAGCAGTTCTTC.

Written as DNA, the CDR3 is TGTGCCAGCAGGTTGGATGACTTAAACCATGAGCAGTTCTTC. This codes for CASRLDDLNHEQFF. The rearrangement joins TRBV25-1 to TRBJ2-1; D is ambiguous. This CDR3 comprises 14 residues. The V end was cut by 6 bases, the J end by 8 bases, with 17 bases between. From germline, CDR1 is MGHDK and CDR2 SYGVNS.

The rearrangement links TRBV20-1 to TRBJ2-1, with 8 nucleotides matching TRBD2. The V and J ends lost 5 bases and 5 bases, in that order; junction bases with no gene match: 5. This CDR3 region has 13 residues. CDR1 and CDR2 (germline): DFQATT, SNEGSKA (reference sequence). This CDR3 reads CSAPSGGHNEQFF. CDR3 bases: TGCAGTGCTCCGAGCGGGGGACACAATGAGCAGTTCTTC.

This clonotype has a handful of counts. The junction departs from germline at one end; a sequencing error may be responsible. This rearrangement joins TRBV10-3 to TRBJ2-7, with 9 bases lining up with TRBD1. The CDR3 sequence is 14 residues long. CDR1 is ENHRY and CDR2 is SYGVKD in the germline V gene. The CDR3 sequence is CASSLGQGAYGQYF. In DNA, the CDR3 is TGTGCCAGCAGTCTGGGACAGGGAGCCTACGGTCAGTACTTC.